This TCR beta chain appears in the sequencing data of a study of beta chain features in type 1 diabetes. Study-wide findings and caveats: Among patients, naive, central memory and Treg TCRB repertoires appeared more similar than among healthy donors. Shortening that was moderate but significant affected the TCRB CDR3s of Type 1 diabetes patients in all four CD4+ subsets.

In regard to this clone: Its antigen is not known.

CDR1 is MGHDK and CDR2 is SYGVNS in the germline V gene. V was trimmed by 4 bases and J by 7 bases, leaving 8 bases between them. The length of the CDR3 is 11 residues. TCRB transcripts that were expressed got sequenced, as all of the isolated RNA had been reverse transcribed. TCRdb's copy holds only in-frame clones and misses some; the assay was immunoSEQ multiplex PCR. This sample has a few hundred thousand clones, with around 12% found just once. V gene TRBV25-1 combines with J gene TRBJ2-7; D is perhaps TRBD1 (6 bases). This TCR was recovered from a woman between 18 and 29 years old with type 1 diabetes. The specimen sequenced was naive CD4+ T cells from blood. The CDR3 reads CASSGGPEQYF. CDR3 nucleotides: TGTGCCAGCAGTGGGGGGCCTGAGCAGTACTTC.